This T cell receptor beta chain was obtained from a study of CD8 T cells in Susac syndrome (dated by TCRdb to the late 2010s). About the investigation overall: Of the Susac syndrome patients who were sequenced, eight were in clinical remission while about six had clinically active disease. Whether CD8+ T cell activation and differentiation in Susac syndrome was antigen driven was tested using repertoire sequencing. The clonality of the CD8+ T cell repertoire was compared across approximately 11 healthy donors, about 14 Susac syndrome patients and about 16 multiple sclerosis patients. At blood withdrawal, Susac syndrome patients were either therapy-naive, taking corticosteroids (in some cases with IVIg as well), or taking IVIg alone. General study outcomes and caveats: Clonal expansion was seen in Susac syndrome CD8+ repertoires, peaking in CD8+ TEMRA cells and being greater in clinically active patients than in remitting ones. Around 15 and five Susac-specific public clones were found in the total CD8+ and CD8+ TEMRA repertoires, respectively. The TCR sequencing and HLA analysis was acknowledged to have included a relatively small number of individuals.

Of note for this clonotype: Its recognized antigen is unknown. Base qualities are not recorded, but no much larger clone differs from it by a single base.

RNA was extracted using the RNeasy kit, and roughly 0.5 to 1 microgram was reverse transcribed with random hexamers. The immunoSEQ multiplex PCR assay, covering 54 Vbeta and 13 Jbeta segments, was used to amplify TCR beta CDR3 regions. PCR amplification bias was corrected by using a synthetic template baseline for primer optimization and computational correction. The authors' pipeline ran thus. Reads were annotated to V, D and J genes per IMGT and analyzed with immunoSEQ Analyzer, keeping only productive sequences. Clonality was calculated as one minus the Shannon entropy normalized by log2 of the number of productive unique sequences. For each patient and control, public and private clones were evaluated among the 100 most prevalent clones. Clones were defined as Susac-specific if absent from the healthy and MS cohorts, from approximately 1,100 published viral clones and from other ImmuneACCESS disease sequences. TCRdb reanalyzed the raw reads on its own, using fastp at Q25 for trimming and MiXCR for clone calling, and kept in-frame beta chains. Entries are consolidated by CDR3 protein sequence, retaining the most common genes and DNA. TCRdb, not the authors, supplied the V and J calls. The table for this sample lists about 130,000 distinct CDR3 sequences; 95% of them were counted only once. Roughly 0.2% of the sample rests with the top ten.

The CDR3 has 14 amino acids, counting the end cysteine and phenylalanine. Of all the DNA, just the CDR3 is kept, 42 bases in frame from base 1. Peripheral blood CD8+ and CD4+ T cells from healthy donors, Susac syndrome patients and multiple sclerosis patients were profiled by high-throughput TCR beta sequencing. The Susac syndrome patients fulfilled recently defined diagnostic criteria for either definite or probable disease. Bulk CD8+ and CD4+ T cells were purified by magnetic negative isolation, whereas CD8+ TEMRA cells were enriched by FACS. Blood was drawn into EDTA tubes, processed within 24 hours, and PBMCs were isolated by density gradient centrifugation. PBMCs intended for TCR sequencing were cryopreserved in liquid nitrogen and thawed later in a water bath at 37 degrees C. Purity of sorted or isolated CD4+, CD8+ and CD8+ TEMRA cells was at least 90%.

The source material was CD8+ T cells from PBMCs. The chain employs TRBV21-1 and TRBJ2-7; the table gives TRBD1 as D, unverified against the DNA. TRBV21-1 is a documented pseudogene. This clonotype originated in a human donor with Susac syndrome. The DNA reads TGTGCCAGCAGCAGACGGGACAACGTCTACGAGCAGTACTTC. Protein translation: CASSRRDNVYEQYF.